The 9 T cell receptor beta chains below all came from one sample that was sequenced in a study of cytomegalovirus exposure and HLA in healthy donors. Primers for the PCR totalled 60 Vbeta and 13 Jbeta. This table comes from immunoSEQ multiplex PCR, and its TCRdb copy is limited to in-frame clones, with some not included. The table lists 150,000 to 200,000 clones, roughly 82% of them singletons. Sequenced sample: PBMCs. These receptors all stem from a girl between 10 and 17 years old in good health and CMV-seropositive.

This chain uses TRBV27 with TRBJ2-7; 12 bases align to TRBD2. The length of the CDR3 is 14 residues. V shed 7 bases, J shed 5 bases, and the junction held 6 bases outside the gene matches. The germline gives CDR1 MNHEY, CDR2 SMNVEV (reference sequence). In nucleotides, the CDR3 is TGTGCCAGCAAGACTAGCGGGAGAAACGACGAGCAGTACTTC. It yields the protein CASKTSGRNDEQYF.

The chain joins TRBV25-1 to TRBJ1-1; a weak D match, TRBD1 (6 bases). With 0 bases removed from V and 7 bases from J, the gap between germline ends came to 6 bases. The CDR3 consists of 12 residues. Germline V gene data show CDR1 as MGHDK and CDR2 as SYGVNS. The CDR3 sequence is CASSEYRGEAFF. The CDR3 DNA reads as TGTGCCAGCAGTGAATACAGGGGTGAAGCTTTCTTT. The whole variable domain, filled in from reference TRBV25-1 and TRBJ1-1, reads EADIYQTPRYLVIGTGKKITLECSQTMGHDKMYWYQQDPGMELHLIHYSYGVNSTEKGDLSSESTVSRIRTEHFPLTLESARPSHTSQYLCASSEYRGEAFFGQGTRLTVV.

As to this clone: Germline is not matched at one junction end, which may reflect a read error. The V and J genes are TRBV6-5 and TRBJ2-7; the D gene is possibly TRBD1 (5 bases). The CDR3 contains 16 residues. Germline values: CDR1 MNHEY, CDR2 SVGAGI. CDR3 bases: TGTGCCAGCAGTTACTCGATCTCGACAGTTTCCTACGAGAAGTACTTC. Protein: CASSYSISTVSYEKYF.

The rearrangement uses TRBV10-3 and TRBJ2-1; a weak D match, TRBD1 (6 bases). Germline CDR1 ENHRY, CDR2 SYGVKD. The CDR3 has 14 residues. V lost 5 bases and J lost 9, with 17 bases in between. The CDR3 coding sequence is TGTGCCATCAGTCCCCTGACAGGTGAAAGTGAGCAGTTCTTC. It yields the protein CAISPLTGESEQFF.

This chain links TRBV7-2 with TRBJ2-7; D is ambiguous. Germline assignment: CDR1 SGHTA and CDR2 FQGNSA. The CDR3 is 14 residues long. Trimming removed 3 bases at V and 3 bases at J, with 12 bases between. CDR3 in amino acids: CASSLITLGYEQYF. The CDR3 DNA sequence: TGTGCCAGCAGCTTGATTACTCTAGGCTACGAGCAGTACTTC.

The rearrangement links TRBV27 to TRBJ2-1, with TRBD2 as a possible D gene (6 bases). The CDR3 has 14 residues. The V and J ends lost 3 bases and 0 bases respectively, with 6 bases between them. Germline loops: CDR1 MNHEY, CDR2 SMNVEV (reference sequence). The CDR3 DNA follows: TGTGCCAGCAGTTTCGGGAGCTCCTACAATGAGCAGTTCTTC. Its protein is CASSFGSSYNEQFF.

The chain is built from TRBV7-6 and TRBJ2-7, with a possible D match to TRBD2 (7 bases). V was clipped by 4 bases and J by 3 bases, with 16 bases between them. Germline V gives CDR1 SGHVS, CDR2 FNYEAQ. This CDR3 region has 15 residues. CDR3 amino acids: CASSSTGRGVYEQYF. DNA for the CDR3: TGTGCCAGCAGCTCAACAGGGAGGGGGGTCTACGAGCAGTACTTC.

CDR3 DNA sequence: TGTGCCAGTAGTCCCAGGACAGGGACTAGCAATCAGCCCCAGCATTTT. This translates into CASSPRTGTSNQPQHF. The chain couples TRBV19 to TRBJ1-5; 8 positions match TRBD1. Looked up from germline, CDR1 is LNHDA and CDR2 is SQIVND (reference sequence). After removal of 5 bases from V and 0 bases from J, the junction contained 6 bases not matched to a gene. The CDR3 contains 16 residues.

There are a few counts of this clone. The J gene is TRBJ1-1, the V gene TRBV6-5, with D uncertain. This CDR3 spans 12 amino acids. Germline V CDR1 and CDR2: MNHEY, SVGAGI. V was pared by 8 bases and J by 1 base, with 8 bases between. CDR3 in amino acids: CASGQRNTEAFF. CDR3 DNA: TGTGCCAGCGGGCAACGGAACACTGAAGCTTTCTTT.